This T cell receptor (beta chain) was retrieved from a study of technical replicates of blood from a handful of donors. CDR1 is SQVTM, CDR2 ANQGSEA, per germline. The junction had 8 bases not matched to a gene; V was cut back by 3 bases and J by 7 bases. The CDR3 length is 14 residues. Profiling relied on immunoSEQ multiplex PCR, and the TCRdb table lists in-frame clones only, not all of them. The repertoire holds tens of thousands of clones, with 91% as singletons. The chain carries TRBV29-1 and TRBJ2-1, with TRBD2 matching over 8 bases. The clonotype comes from a human donor in good health. Some clones in this sample may be carry-over from other donors' samples. Input material: T cells isolated from PBMCs. The CDR3 loop reads CSVDSAGAVNEQFF. The CDR3 DNA follows: TGCAGCGTTGATTCAGCGGGAGCCGTGAATGAGCAGTTCTTC.